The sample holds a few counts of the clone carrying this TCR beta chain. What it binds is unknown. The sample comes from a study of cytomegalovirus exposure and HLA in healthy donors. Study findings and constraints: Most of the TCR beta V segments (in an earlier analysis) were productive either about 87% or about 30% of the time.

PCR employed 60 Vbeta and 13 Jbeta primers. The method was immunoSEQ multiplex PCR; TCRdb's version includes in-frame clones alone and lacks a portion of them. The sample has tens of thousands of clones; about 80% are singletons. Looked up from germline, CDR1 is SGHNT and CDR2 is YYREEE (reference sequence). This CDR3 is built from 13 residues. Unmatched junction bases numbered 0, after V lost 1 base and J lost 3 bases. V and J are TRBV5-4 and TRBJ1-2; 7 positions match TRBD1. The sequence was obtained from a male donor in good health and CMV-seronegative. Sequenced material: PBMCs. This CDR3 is CASSLTGDYGYTF. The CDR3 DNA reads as TGTGCCAGCAGCTTGACAGGGGACTATGGCTACACCTTC.